Presented here are 27 T cell receptor beta chains from one specimen sequenced in a study of T-cell reconstitution after alpha-beta-depleted transplantation in children. Unique molecular identifiers were incorporated when the TCRbeta library was constructed. Using its own MiXCR run on the PCR reads, TCRdb lists one record per CDR3 protein. The sample yields hundreds of thousands of distinct CDR3 sequences, 9.5% to 13% seen once. The sample consisted of peripheral blood, taken 180 days after TCRalphabeta/CD19-depleted stem cell transplant. The receptors here all came from a male patient between 2 and 9 years old who had a stem cell transplant for chronic granulomatous disease, so the T cells may come from the graft donor.

A note on this clonotype: A much bigger clone sits one base away, suggesting this may be a read error. V usage is TRBV11-1 and J usage is TRBJ2-3; no clear D. CDR1 and CDR2 (germline): SGHAT, FQDESV (reference sequence). The CDR3 sequence is 12 residues long. The DNA for the CDR3 is TGTCCCAGCAGCTTAAAGTCCGTAACGCAGTATTTT. Translated: CPSSLKSVTQYF.

This clonotype was detected many times. The chain combines TRBV11-2 with TRBJ2-5; no reliable D call. CDR3 length: 15 amino acids. CDR1 is SGHAT and CDR2 is FQNNGV in the germline V gene. V gave up 1 base and J gave up 2 bases, with 11 bases separating them. CDR3 protein: CASSLGLIAQETQYF. CDR3 bases: TGTGCCAGCAGCTTAGGGTTGATAGCACAAGAGACCCAGTACTTC.

Of note for this clonotype: An end of the junction differs from the germline gene, which may be a read error. The rearrangement joins TRBV2 to TRBJ2-1; TRBD1 matches at 9 bases. The CDR3 is 19 residues long. Per germline, CDR1 SNHLY and CDR2 FYNNEI. The CDR3: CASSDSGTGSFRGDNEQLF. Written as DNA, the CDR3 is TGTGCCAGCAGTGATTCGGGGACAGGGAGCTTTCGGGGTGACAATGAGCAGCTCTTC.

With respect to this clonotype: This may arise from a read error, as a much more abundant clone is one base away. The J gene is TRBJ2-7, the V gene TRBV7-6; TRBD2 is a possible D gene (6 bases). From germline, CDR1 is SGHVS and CDR2 FNYEAQ. This CDR3 has 16 residues. The V and J ends lost 4 bases and 2 bases respectively, with 18 bases between them. CDR3 sequence (DNA): TGTGCCAGCAGCTCGGCCCCTTGGAGGGCCACCTACGAGCAGTACTTC. Its translation: CASSSAPWRATYEQYF.

In regard to this clonotype: With a much larger clone just one base away, this may be a read error. The chain carries TRBV5-5 and TRBJ2-3; 12 bases fit TRBD2. The germline CDR1 and CDR2 sequences are SGHKS and YYEKEE (reference sequence). The CDR3 is made up of 17 amino acids. Here the CDR3 DNA reads TGTCCCAGCAGCGGTCACCTAGCGGGAGGGTTAACAGATACGCAGTATTTT. Amino acids: CPSSGHLAGGLTDTQYF.

This clonotype showed up many times. The J gene is TRBJ2-7, the V gene TRBV29-1; weak D call: TRBD1 (5 bases). The germline CDR1 and CDR2 sequences are SQVTM and ANQGSEA. V lost 4 bases to trimming and J lost 4 bases, with 11 bases between them. CDR3 length: 12 residues. CDR3 DNA: TGCAGCGTTGTCAAGGCAGGGTACGAGCAGTACTTC. Translation: CSVVKAGYEQYF.

This clonotype was observed many times. This could be a read error, since a much larger clone is one nucleotide away. The chain recombines TRBV27 with TRBJ2-7; weak D call: TRBD1 (5 bases). Per the germline V gene, CDR1 is MNHEY and CDR2 is SMNVEV (reference sequence). Deletions cut 3 bases from V and 2 bases from J, with 8 bases between. The CDR3 covers 13 residues. The DNA for the CDR3 is TGTGCCAGCAGTTTGTCCAGGGCCTACGAGCAGTACTTC. Translated, it gives CASSLSRAYEQYF.

In its sample, this clonotype was seen many times. The V gene is TRBV6-1, the J gene TRBJ2-2; 9 bases match TRBD1. Germline V gives CDR1 MNHNS, CDR2 SASEGT. CDR3 size: 15 residues. With V trimmed by 3 bases and J by 7 bases, 6 bases remained unmatched. The CDR3 protein is CASSESTGGYGELFF. CDR3 coding DNA: TGTGCCAGCAGTGAGTCCACAGGGGGCTACGGGGAGCTGTTTTTT.

This clonotype has at least ten counts. The CDR3 DNA reads as TGTGCCAGCAGTCCCGTCTCGGGACAGACCTACGAGCAGTACTTC. Translation gives CASSPVSGQTYEQYF. The rearrangement links TRBV6-1 to TRBJ2-7; 7 nucleotides line up with TRBD1. From germline, CDR1 is MNHNS and CDR2 SASEGT. The CDR3 loop spans 15 amino acids. J gave up 2 bases and V 5 bases, and 9 bases lay outside the gene matches.

This clonotype appeared many times. This chain links TRBV6-1 with TRBJ2-7; D remains unclear. The length of the CDR3 is 14 residues. V lost 2 bases and J lost 1, with 9 bases in between. CDR1 MNHNS and CDR2 SASEGT come from the germline V gene. The CDR3 DNA follows: TGTGCCAGCAGTGAATGGGCAGAGTCCTACGAGCAGTACTTC. It encodes CASSEWAESYEQYF.

This clonotype was picked up many times. The rearrangement uses TRBV30 and TRBJ2-5, with TRBD1 as a possible D gene (5 bases). Per the germline V gene, CDR1 is GTSNPN and CDR2 is SVGIG (reference sequence). Between the trimmed V and J ends, which lost 5 bases and 4 bases, there was a span of 8 bases. The CDR3 runs to 11 residues. The CDR3 is CAWGRAETQYF. The CDR3 nucleotides are TGTGCCTGGGGCAGGGCAGAGACCCAGTACTTC. The full variable domain, its missing parts supplied by reference TRBV30 and TRBJ2-5, is SQTIHQWPATLVQPVGSPLSLECTVEGTSNPNLYWYRQAAGRGLQLLFYSVGIGQISSEVPQNLSASRPQDRQFILSSKKLLLSDSGFYLCAWGRAETQYFGPGTRLLVL.

This clonotype was picked up many times. The chain uses TRBV10-3 and TRBJ2-7; 8 nucleotides align to TRBD2. This CDR3 has 14 amino acids. V trimming: 6 bases; J trimming: 4 bases; junction bases outside the gene matches: 8. Germline CDR1 reads ENHRY; CDR2 reads SYGVKD. The CDR3 sequence is CAIRKSGRRYEQYF. DNA for the CDR3: TGTGCCATCAGAAAAAGCGGGAGAAGGTACGAGCAGTACTTC.

This clonotype has a count of ten or more. V gene TRBV7-9 combines with J gene TRBJ2-5; D uncertain. Trimming stripped 4 bases from V and 0 bases from J, with 9 bases between. The CDR3 sequence is 14 residues long. Germline V CDR1 and CDR2: SEHNR, FQNEAQ (reference sequence). The CDR3 DNA sequence: TGTGCCAGCAGCTCCATAGTGTACCAAGAGACCCAGTACTTC. As protein: CASSSIVYQETQYF.

This clonotype was seen ten or more times. V gene TRBV27 combines with J gene TRBJ2-7, with 10 bases identical to TRBD1. CDR3 length: 13 residues. CDR1 and CDR2 (germline): MNHEY, SMNVEV (reference sequence). V was pared by 8 bases and J by 7 bases, with 8 bases of the junction left unmatched. CDR3 protein: CASGAGTGVEQYF. DNA for the CDR3: TGTGCCAGCGGGGCGGGGACAGGGGTTGAGCAGTACTTC.

This clonotype was observed many times. J is TRBJ2-1 and V is TRBV12-3 or TRBV12-4; TRBD2 is a possible D gene (7 bases). This CDR3 spans 20 amino acids. V lost 5 bases and J 0 bases, leaving 26 bases between the germline ends. The CDR3 DNA reads as TGTGCCAGCAGTCGGCAGGGGAAACTACAGCTAGCGGACTCCTACAATGAGCAGTTCTTC. Translating gives CASSRQGKLQLADSYNEQFF.

This clonotype was counted many times. CDR3 DNA sequence: TGTGCCACCAGTGAACCCCAGACTAGCGGGGGCTCCTACAATGAGCAGTTCTTC. It encodes CATSEPQTSGGSYNEQFF. V usage is TRBV24-1 and J usage is TRBJ2-1; 12 bases line up with TRBD2. The CDR3 covers 18 residues. CDR1 KGHDR and CDR2 SFDVKD come from the germline V gene. Trimming at V came to 4 bases and at J to 0 bases, leaving 6 bases not matched to a gene.

The table lists this clonotype with many counts. The rearrangement uses TRBV4-1 and TRBJ1-5; unclear D gene. Per the germline V gene, CDR1 is MGHRA and CDR2 is YSYEKL. This CDR3 comprises 12 residues. V was shortened by 1 base and J by 9 bases, with 7 bases between the two germline ends. CDR3 residues: CASSQVFGPQHF. In nucleotides, the CDR3 is TGCGCCAGCAGCCAAGTGTTTGGGCCCCAGCATTTT.

The V and J genes are TRBV30 and TRBJ2-7; 8 nucleotides align to TRBD2. This CDR3 has 14 residues. Unmatched junction bases numbered 6, after V lost 1 base and J lost 4 bases. Germline V CDR1 and CDR2: GTSNPN, SVGIG (reference sequence). The CDR3 loop is CAWSAREGRYEQYF. DNA for the CDR3: TGTGCCTGGAGTGCCCGGGAGGGTCGGTACGAGCAGTACTTC.

This clonotype was picked up many times. The chain couples TRBV3-1 to TRBJ2-3; D is unclear. Trimming removed 4 bases from V and 3 bases from J, with 17 bases in between. The CDR3 is 16 amino acids. The germline CDR1 and CDR2 sequences are LGHDT and YNNKEL (reference sequence). The DNA of the CDR3 is TGTGCCAGCAGCCCCCGACCGAGTGGTAGGACAGATACGCAGTATTTT. It encodes CASSPRPSGRTDTQYF.

This clonotype has only one observation. The chain is built from TRBV6-2 or TRBV6-3 and TRBJ2-7; D tentatively fits TRBD1 or TRBD2 (5 bases each). V was clipped by 5 bases and J by 2 bases, with 16 bases between them. The germline V gene has CDR1 MNHEY and CDR2 SVGEGT. The CDR3 spans 15 residues. DNA of the CDR3: TGTGCCAGCAGTCTACACGGGGACGGAGCCTACGAGCAGTACTTC. Translated, it gives CASSLHGDGAYEQYF.

This clonotype was counted at least ten times. The chain couples TRBV20-1 to TRBJ1-2; D unresolved. Germline loops: CDR1 DFQATT, CDR2 SNEGSKA (reference sequence). The germline V and J ends were trimmed by 1 base and 4 bases, with 16 bases remaining between them. This CDR3 is 15 amino acids long. CDR3 nucleotides: TGCAGTGCTAGAGGGTCCGGATCCTCGTCCTATGGCTACACCTTC. This gives the protein CSARGSGSSSYGYTF.

This clonotype was seen at least ten times. This chain joins TRBV12-3 or TRBV12-4 and TRBJ2-1; 8 nucleotides agree with TRBD1. The ends lost 7 bases at V and 8 bases at J; junction bases unmatched: 7. This CDR3 has 13 residues. The CDR3 DNA reads as TGTGCCAGCACCCCTGACAGGGGACATGAGCAGTTCTTC. Translation gives CASTPDRGHEQFF.

This clonotype was found many times. The genes are TRBV24-1 and TRBJ2-3, with D possibly called TRBD1 or TRBD2 (5 bases each). Germline CDR1 is KGHDR and CDR2 is SFDVKD. This CDR3 spans 14 amino acids. The V end lost 3 bases, the J end lost 4 bases, and 10 bases lay between the germline ends. The CDR3 spells CATSDPEGPDTQYF. Here the CDR3 DNA reads TGTGCCACCAGTGATCCAGAGGGGCCAGATACGCAGTATTTT.

This clonotype was seen at least ten times. The chain carries TRBV7-8 and TRBJ1-4; 7 nucleotides match TRBD1. The CDR3 consists of 16 residues. Germline assignment: CDR1 SGHVS and CDR2 FQNEAQ. With V trimmed by 0 bases and J by 5 bases, 6 bases remained unmatched. CDR3 loop: CASSLAVGGANEKLFF. CDR3 DNA sequence: TGTGCCAGCAGCTTAGCGGTAGGGGGCGCGAATGAAAAACTGTTTTTT.

Many counts were recorded for this clonotype. The rearrangement joins TRBV20-1 to TRBJ2-3; D is ambiguous. The CDR3 is 15 amino acids. V lost 3 bases, J lost 0 bases, and 13 bases lay in between. Germline CDR1 DFQATT, CDR2 SNEGSKA (reference sequence). The CDR3 sequence is CSASGQTYSTDTQYF. In nucleotides, the CDR3 is TGCAGTGCTAGCGGGCAGACGTATAGCACAGATACGCAGTATTTT.

This clonotype was seen repeatedly, ten times or more. The chain couples TRBV7-8 to TRBJ2-2; 7 nucleotides agree with TRBD1. CDR3 length: 14 residues. Germline CDR1 and CDR2: SGHVS and FQNEAQ. V gave up 5 bases and J gave up 6 bases; unmatched junction bases: 6. CDR3 residues: CASSTTGWSGELFF. For the CDR3, the DNA is TGTGCCAGCAGCACGACAGGGTGGTCCGGGGAGCTGTTTTTT.

This clonotype was recorded at least ten times. The chain couples TRBV24-1 to TRBJ2-1; D may be TRBD1 (5 bases). This CDR3 has 12 residues. V was trimmed by 7 bases and J by 8 bases, leaving 11 bases between them. Germline CDR1 KGHDR, CDR2 SFDVKD. The CDR3, as DNA: TGTGCCACCAGGGACAACAATCATGAGCAGTTCTTC. This sequence encodes CATRDNNHEQFF.